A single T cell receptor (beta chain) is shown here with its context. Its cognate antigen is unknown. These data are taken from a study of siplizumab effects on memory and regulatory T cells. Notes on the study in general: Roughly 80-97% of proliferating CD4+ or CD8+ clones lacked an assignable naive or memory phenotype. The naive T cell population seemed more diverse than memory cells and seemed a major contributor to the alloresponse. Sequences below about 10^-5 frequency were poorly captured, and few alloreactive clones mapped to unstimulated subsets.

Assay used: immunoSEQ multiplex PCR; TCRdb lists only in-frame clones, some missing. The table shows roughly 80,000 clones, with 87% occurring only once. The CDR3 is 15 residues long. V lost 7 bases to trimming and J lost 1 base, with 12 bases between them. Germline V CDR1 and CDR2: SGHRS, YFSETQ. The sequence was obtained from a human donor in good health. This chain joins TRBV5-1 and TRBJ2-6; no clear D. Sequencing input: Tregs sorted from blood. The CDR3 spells CASGLTSSGANVLTF. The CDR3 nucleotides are TGCGCCAGCGGCCTGACCTCATCTGGGGCCAACGTCCTGACTTTC. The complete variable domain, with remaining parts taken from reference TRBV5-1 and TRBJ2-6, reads KAGVTQTPRYLIKTRGQQVTLSCSPISGHRSVSWYQQTPGQGLQFLFEYFSETQRNKGNFPGRFSGRQFSNSRSEMNVSTLELGDSALYLCASGLTSSGANVLTFGAGSRLTVL.